The next 5 T cell receptor beta chains were all read from a single sample in a study of cytomegalovirus exposure and HLA in healthy donors. The PCR contained 60 Vbeta and 13 Jbeta primers. Here immunoSEQ multiplex PCR was the method, and the copy in TCRdb shows in-frame clones only, minus some. This sample yields tens of thousands of clones, of which approximately 80% are seen a single time; 2.5% to 3% belongs to the top ten. The specimen sequenced was PBMCs. These receptors all stem from a woman in her 30s in good health and CMV-seronegative.

The genes are TRBV6-1 and TRBJ1-2, with a possible D match to TRBD1 (6 bases). This CDR3 has 13 amino acids. With 10 bases removed from V and 4 bases from J, the gap between germline ends came to 16 bases. Germline assignment: CDR1 MNHNS and CDR2 SASEGT. The CDR3 region has the DNA TGTGCCATCAACAGGGCGCCGGGCTATGGCTACACCTTC. Translating it yields CAINRAPGYGYTF.

Only a few counts were recorded for this clone. The chain carries TRBV6-1 and TRBJ1-2; D may be TRBD1 (5 bases). The CDR3 is made up of 13 amino acids. The V end was cut by 4 bases, the J end by 3 bases, with 9 bases between. The germline V gene has CDR1 MNHNS and CDR2 SASEGT. CDR3 protein: CASSARGYYGYTF. The CDR3 nucleotides read TGTGCCAGCAGTGCCCGGGGGTACTATGGCTACACCTTC.

The chain uses TRBV5-6 and TRBJ2-7; 15 bases are shared with TRBD2. V gave up 4 bases and J gave up 3 bases; unmatched junction bases: 5. CDR1 and CDR2 from the germline V gene are SGHDT and YYEEEE. The CDR3 is 16 amino acids. This CDR3 is CASSGGLAGGHYEQYF. CDR3 DNA: TGTGCCAGCAGCGGAGGACTAGCGGGGGGGCACTACGAGCAGTACTTC.

In its sample, this clone was seen a few times. This chain connects TRBV7-9 to TRBJ1-2; a weak D match, TRBD1 (6 bases). Trimming stripped 2 bases from V and 4 bases from J, with 11 bases between. The germline gives CDR1 SEHNR, CDR2 FQNEAQ (reference sequence). The CDR3 loop spans 14 amino acids. The CDR3 sequence: CASSLLDRSYGYTF. The CDR3 DNA reads as TGTGCCAGCAGCTTACTTGACAGGTCCTATGGCTACACCTTC.

The CDR3 protein is CASSQDSSESGQYF. CDR3 DNA: TGTGCCAGCAGCCAAGATAGTAGTGAGTCTGGCCAGTACTTC. V and J are TRBV14 and TRBJ2-5; D remains ambiguous. Trimming cost V 0 bases and J 10 bases, with 15 bases left between them. The germline V gene has CDR1 SGHDN and CDR2 FVKESK. The CDR3 has 14 residues.